The 22 T cell receptor beta chains listed next were all sequenced from one sample in a study of CD8+ T cells in alopecia areata. Extracted from the samples, RNA was reverse transcribed into cDNA to serve as the sequencing template. Some clones are missing from TCRdb's copy, which holds only in-frame ones; the method was immunoSEQ multiplex PCR. The profile shows under 350,000 clones, over 45% of them singletons. Specified treatment: oral pan-JAK inhibitor, 5-10 mg twice daily. Specimen: CD4+ T cells sorted from blood, collected at week 24, from a patient treated with tofacitinib. These receptors all come from a human donor with alopecia areata.

This rearrangement joins TRBV6-5 to TRBJ2-2; 10 nucleotides line up with TRBD1. The CDR3 sequence is 15 residues long. The junction had 5 bases not matched to a gene; V was cut back by 8 bases and J by 2 bases. Per germline, CDR1 MNHEY and CDR2 SVGAGI. As DNA, the CDR3 is TGTGCCAGCTCCCGGACAGGGGGTAACACCGGGGAGCTGTTTTTT. Its protein product is CASSRTGGNTGELFF.

This clone was recorded a few times. The chain is built from TRBV5-1 and TRBJ1-2, with 8 nucleotides matching TRBD1. Germline V gene sequence: CDR1 SGHRS, CDR2 YFSETQ. This CDR3 spans 14 amino acids. Trimming took 3 bases from V and 3 from J; bases not matched to a gene: 4. In DNA, the CDR3 is TGCGCCAGCAGCTCGACAGGGGTTGACTATGGCTACACCTTC. It codes for CASSSTGVDYGYTF.

This chain connects TRBV5-1 to TRBJ2-2; TRBD1 is a possible D gene (6 bases). V was cut by 2 bases and J by 3 bases, with 8 bases left in between. Germline-derived CDR1 and CDR2 are SGHRS and YFSETQ. The CDR3 runs to 14 residues. CDR3 region: CASSLQGHTGELFF. CDR3 nucleotide sequence: TGCGCCAGCAGCTTACAGGGTCACACCGGGGAGCTGTTTTTT.

The chain joins TRBV30 to TRBJ1-2; tentative D call: TRBD1 (5 bases). Trimming removed 2 bases at V and 6 bases at J, with 13 bases between. The CDR3 has 13 amino acids. In germline, CDR1 is GTSNPN, CDR2 SVGIG (reference sequence). CDR3 DNA sequence: TGTGCCTGGAGTCGCAGGGAGTCGGATGGCTACACCTTC. Encoded protein: CAWSRRESDGYTF.

This chain joins TRBV10-3 and TRBJ2-1, with TRBD2 matching 8 bases. Germline V gene data show CDR1 as ENHRY and CDR2 as SYGVKD. The CDR3 runs to 13 residues. With 9 bases clipped from V and 10 bases from J, the junction kept 11 bases outside the gene matches. CDR3 amino acids: CAMRQRGRGEQFF. The DNA for the CDR3 is TGTGCCATGCGGCAGCGGGGGAGAGGGGAGCAGTTCTTC.

This clone was detected once. The rearrangement links TRBV6-6 to TRBJ1-5; tentative D call: TRBD1 (6 bases). The germline V gene has CDR1 MNHNY and CDR2 SVGAGI (reference sequence). V was trimmed by 6 bases and J by 0 bases, leaving 9 bases between them. CDR3 length: 14 amino acids. CDR3 coding DNA: TGTGCCAGCAGCACAGGGTATAGCAATCAGCCCCAGCATTTT. Its translation is CASSTGYSNQPQHF.

V gene TRBV4-3 combines with J gene TRBJ1-1, with D maybe TRBD1 (5 bases). Looked up from germline, CDR1 is LGHNA and CDR2 is YSLEER. There are 18 residues in the CDR3. V was pared by 4 bases and J by 4 bases, with 25 bases between. The CDR3 region is CASSLSSQALTVPTEAFF. CDR3 DNA sequence: TGCGCCAGCAGCCTGTCGTCCCAGGCCTTGACAGTTCCCACTGAAGCTTTCTTT.

The V and J genes are TRBV7-2 and TRBJ1-6, with TRBD1 matching 8 bases. There are 15 residues in the CDR3. Germline V gives CDR1 SGHTA, CDR2 FQGNSA. Trimming removed 2 bases from V and 9 bases from J; junction bases left unmatched: 6. In DNA, the CDR3 is TGTGCCAGCAGCTTATCGAGACAGGGGCCTTCACCCCTCCACTTT. Translated, it gives CASSLSRQGPSPLHF. Supplemented by reference TRBV7-2 and TRBJ1-6, the full variable domain reads GAGVSQSPSNKVTEKGKDVELRCDPISGHTALYWYRQSLGQGLEFLIYFQGNSAPDKSGLPSDRFSAERTGGSVSTLTIQRTQQEDSAVYLCASSLSRQGPSPLHFGNGTRLTVT.

This rearrangement joins TRBV29-1 to TRBJ1-6; TRBD1 is a possible D gene (5 bases). Germline CDR1 SQVTM, CDR2 ANQGSEA. V lost 2 bases and J 10 bases, leaving 18 bases between the germline ends. The CDR3 runs to 15 residues. The CDR3 DNA reads as TGCAGCGTTGAACAGGCCACGGACCGGGGGTCACCCCTCCACTTT. Translated, it gives CSVEQATDRGSPLHF.

The V call is TRBV7-9, the J call TRBJ2-7; no clear D gene. This CDR3 has 14 amino acids. Germline V gives CDR1 SEHNR, CDR2 FQNEAQ (reference sequence). The V and J ends lost 0 bases and 0 bases respectively, with 6 bases between them. CDR3 residues: CASSLAGPSYEQYF. The CDR3 nucleotides read TGTGCCAGCAGCTTAGCGGGTCCCTCCTACGAGCAGTACTTC.

The V gene is TRBV30, the J gene TRBJ1-2; TRBD1 is a possible D gene (5 bases). The V end lost 1 base, the J end lost 0 bases, and 6 bases lay between the germline ends. CDR3 length: 13 amino acids. Germline V gene sequence: CDR1 GTSNPN, CDR2 SVGIG (reference sequence). The CDR3 loop is CAWSGGPNYGYTF. The CDR3 region has the DNA TGTGCCTGGAGTGGGGGCCCTAACTATGGCTACACCTTC. The variable domain in full, completed from reference TRBV30 and TRBJ1-2, reads SQTIHQWPATLVQPVGSPLSLECTVEGTSNPNLYWYRQAAGRGLQLLFYSVGIGQISSEVPQNLSASRPQDRQFILSSKKLLLSDSGFYLCAWSGGPNYGYTFGSGTRLTVV.

The chain joins TRBV27 to TRBJ1-1, with 9 bases lining up with TRBD1. Germline CDR1 MNHEY, CDR2 SMNVEV (reference sequence). This CDR3 is 16 amino acids long. V shed 4 bases and J 0 bases; nucleotides not matched to a gene: 6. For the CDR3, the DNA is TGTGCCAGCAGTTCCTGGGGGACAGGGCTGAACACTGAAGCTTTCTTT. It specifies CASSSWGTGLNTEAFF.

This clone showed up just a few times. The chain couples TRBV30 to TRBJ1-1; D unresolved. The CDR3 spans 13 residues. Germline CDR1 GTSNPN, CDR2 SVGIG (reference sequence). Trimming stripped 1 base from V and 3 bases from J, with 9 bases between. In nucleotides, the CDR3 is TGTGCCTGGAGTGCGCATGTCGACACTGAAGCTTTCTTT. Protein sequence: CAWSAHVDTEAFF.

This clone occurred a few times. V usage is TRBV6-5 and J usage is TRBJ1-1; 7 bases are a match to TRBD1. This CDR3 contains 13 residues. Germline CDR1 reads MNHEY; CDR2 reads SVGAGI. After removal of 7 bases from V and 5 bases from J, the junction contained 7 bases not matched to a gene. In DNA, the CDR3 is TGTGCCAGCAAGGTCGACAGGGTTACTGAAGCTTTCTTT. Translation: CASKVDRVTEAFF.

V gene TRBV18 combines with J gene TRBJ2-5; D may be TRBD2 (5 bases). Germline V lookup: CDR1 KGHSH, CDR2 LQKENI. V was pared by 0 bases and J by 2 bases, with 7 bases between. The CDR3 sequence is 14 residues long. CDR3 in DNA: TGTGCCAGCTCACCACCTCGAGGGCAAGAGACCCAGTACTTC. It encodes CASSPPRGQETQYF. Looking up the rest from reference TRBV18 and TRBJ2-5 gives the full variable domain: NAGVMQNPRHLVRRRGQEARLRCSPMKGHSHVYWYRQLPEEGLKFMVYLQKENIIDESGMPKERFSAEFPKEGPSILRIQQVVRGDSAAYFCASSPPRGQETQYFGPGTRLLVL.

The rearrangement links TRBV30 to TRBJ1-5; 7 bases match TRBD1. Germline V gene sequence: CDR1 GTSNPN, CDR2 SVGIG (reference sequence). The CDR3 totals 13 residues. V was clipped by 2 bases and J by 7 bases; unmatched bases: 5. The CDR3 reads CAWSKTGVQPQHF. The CDR3 bases are TGTGCCTGGAGTAAAACAGGGGTCCAGCCCCAGCATTTT. The full variable domain, its missing parts supplied by reference TRBV30 and TRBJ1-5, is SQTIHQWPATLVQPVGSPLSLECTVEGTSNPNLYWYRQAAGRGLQLLFYSVGIGQISSEVPQNLSASRPQDRQFILSSKKLLLSDSGFYLCAWSKTGVQPQHFGDGTRLSIL.

The chain combines TRBV11-2 with TRBJ1-6, with 7 bases fitting TRBD1. This CDR3 contains 15 residues. V was clipped by 8 bases and J by 7 bases; unmatched bases: 11. In germline, CDR1 is SGHAT, CDR2 FQNNGV. The CDR3 DNA is TGTGCCAGCGATACAGGGGATATCTTCAATTCACCCCTCCACTTT. Its protein is CASDTGDIFNSPLHF.

This clone was seen only a few times. This rearrangement joins TRBV7-8 to TRBJ1-5, with unresolved D. Trimming pared 3 bases from V and 4 bases from J, leaving 10 bases between. The CDR3 totals 14 residues. Germline V CDR1 and CDR2: SGHVS, FQNEAQ. The CDR3 DNA is TGTGCCAGCAGCTTCGGAGCGGCTAATCAGCCCCAGCATTTT. Its protein product is CASSFGAANQPQHF.

The rearrangement links TRBV23-1 to TRBJ2-7; 7 nucleotides align to TRBD1. TRBV23-1 is an open reading frame, and its role is uncertain. The ends lost 6 bases at V and 0 bases at J; junction bases unmatched: 17. The CDR3 sequence is 18 residues long. The CDR3 spells CASSSPGAIQGFSYEQYF. Here the CDR3 DNA reads TGCGCCAGCAGCAGTCCAGGGGCGATACAGGGGTTCTCCTACGAGCAGTACTTC.

The chain recombines TRBV4-1 with TRBJ2-3, with D uncertain. The germline gives CDR1 MGHRA, CDR2 YSYEKL. CDR3 length: 14 residues. Trimming took off 0 bases at V and 6 bases at J, with 10 bases between the two ends. As DNA, the CDR3 is TGCGCCAGCAGCCAAGATGGGGTAACGGATACGCAGTATTTT. Translated, it gives CASSQDGVTDTQYF.

The chain couples TRBV29-1 to TRBJ2-3, with unresolved D. Between the trimmed V and J ends, which lost 4 bases and 6 bases, there was a span of 14 bases. The CDR3 extends over 13 amino acids. The germline V gene encodes CDR1 SQVTM and CDR2 ANQGSEA. The CDR3 reads CSVGETGADTQYF. The CDR3 DNA is TGCAGCGTTGGAGAGACGGGTGCGGATACGCAGTATTTT.

The V and J genes are TRBV20-1 and TRBJ1-1; weak D call: TRBD1 (5 bases). Deletions cut 5 bases from V and 6 bases from J, with 7 bases between. Germline V lookup: CDR1 DFQATT, CDR2 SNEGSKA (reference sequence). This CDR3 spans 10 amino acids. The CDR3 region has the DNA TGCAGTGCTCGCAGGGCTGAAGCTTTCTTT. This codes for CSARRAEAFF.